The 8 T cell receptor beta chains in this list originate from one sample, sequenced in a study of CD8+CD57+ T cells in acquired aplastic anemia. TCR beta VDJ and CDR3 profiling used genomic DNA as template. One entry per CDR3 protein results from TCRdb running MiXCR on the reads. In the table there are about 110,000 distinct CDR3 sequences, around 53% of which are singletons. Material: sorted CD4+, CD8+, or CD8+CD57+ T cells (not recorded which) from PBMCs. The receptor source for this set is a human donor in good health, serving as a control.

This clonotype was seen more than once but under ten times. The DNA of the CDR3 is TGTGCCAGTAGTATGATGGGTGGCGAGCAGTACTTC. Residues: CASSMMGGEQYF. This rearrangement joins TRBV19 to TRBJ2-7; D is undetermined. The germline V gene has CDR1 LNHDA and CDR2 SQIVND (reference sequence). The V gene lost 3 bases and the J gene lost 6 bases, with 9 bases spanning the gap. The CDR3 is 12 residues long.

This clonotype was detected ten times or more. The chain's CDR3 is CAWSVGSGIYGEQYF. CDR3 DNA sequence: TGTGCCTGGAGTGTTGGGTCCGGGATATACGGCGAGCAGTACTTC. The V and J genes are TRBV30 and TRBJ2-7; a weak D match, TRBD2 (5 bases). This CDR3 comprises 15 residues. Germline CDR1 reads GTSNPN; CDR2 reads SVGIG (reference sequence). Trimming took 0 bases from V and 6 from J, leaving 18 bases between them.

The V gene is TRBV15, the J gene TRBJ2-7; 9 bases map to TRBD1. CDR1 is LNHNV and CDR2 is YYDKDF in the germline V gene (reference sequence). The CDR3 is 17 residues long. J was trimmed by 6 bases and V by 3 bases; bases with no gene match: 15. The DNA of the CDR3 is TGTGCCACCAGCAGCCAAGGGGACAGGGTGGGATTTTCCGAGCAGTACTTC. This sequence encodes CATSSQGDRVGFSEQYF.

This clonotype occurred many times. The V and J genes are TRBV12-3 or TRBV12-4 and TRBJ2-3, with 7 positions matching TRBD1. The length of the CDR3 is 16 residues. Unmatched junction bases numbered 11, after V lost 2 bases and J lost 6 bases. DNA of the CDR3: TGTGCCAGCAGTTTAAAAGGGACAGAAGGGATGGATACGCAGTATTTT. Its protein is CASSLKGTEGMDTQYF.

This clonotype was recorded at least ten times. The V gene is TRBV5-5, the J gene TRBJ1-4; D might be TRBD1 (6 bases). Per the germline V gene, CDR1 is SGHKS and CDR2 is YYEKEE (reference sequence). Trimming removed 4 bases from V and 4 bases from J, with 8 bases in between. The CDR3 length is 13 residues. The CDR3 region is CASSMDSNEKLFF. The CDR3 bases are TGTGCCAGCAGCATGGACAGTAATGAAAAACTGTTTTTT.

The CDR3 loop is CAISESPHNSGNTIYF. CDR3 coding DNA: TGTGCCATCAGTGAGTCCCCCCACAACTCTGGAAACACCATATATTTT. V gene TRBV10-3 combines with J gene TRBJ1-3; D is uncertain. The germline CDR1 and CDR2 sequences are ENHRY and SYGVKD. Trimming removed 0 bases from V and 0 bases from J, with 9 bases in between. The length of the CDR3 is 16 residues.

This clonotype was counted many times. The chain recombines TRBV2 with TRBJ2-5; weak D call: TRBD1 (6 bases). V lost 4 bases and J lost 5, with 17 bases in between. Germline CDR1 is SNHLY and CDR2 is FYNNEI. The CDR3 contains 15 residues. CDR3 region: CASSAMQGSWETQYF. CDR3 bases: TGTGCCAGCAGTGCTATGCAGGGGTCCTGGGAGACCCAGTACTTC.

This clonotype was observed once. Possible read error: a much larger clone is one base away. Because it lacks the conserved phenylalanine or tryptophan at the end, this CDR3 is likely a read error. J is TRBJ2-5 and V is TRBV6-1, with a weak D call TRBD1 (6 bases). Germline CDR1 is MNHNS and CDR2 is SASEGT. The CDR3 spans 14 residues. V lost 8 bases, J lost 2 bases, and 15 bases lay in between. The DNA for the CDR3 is TGTGCCAGCGGGAACAGGGAAACTCAAGAGACCCAGTACTCC. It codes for CASGNRETQETQYS.